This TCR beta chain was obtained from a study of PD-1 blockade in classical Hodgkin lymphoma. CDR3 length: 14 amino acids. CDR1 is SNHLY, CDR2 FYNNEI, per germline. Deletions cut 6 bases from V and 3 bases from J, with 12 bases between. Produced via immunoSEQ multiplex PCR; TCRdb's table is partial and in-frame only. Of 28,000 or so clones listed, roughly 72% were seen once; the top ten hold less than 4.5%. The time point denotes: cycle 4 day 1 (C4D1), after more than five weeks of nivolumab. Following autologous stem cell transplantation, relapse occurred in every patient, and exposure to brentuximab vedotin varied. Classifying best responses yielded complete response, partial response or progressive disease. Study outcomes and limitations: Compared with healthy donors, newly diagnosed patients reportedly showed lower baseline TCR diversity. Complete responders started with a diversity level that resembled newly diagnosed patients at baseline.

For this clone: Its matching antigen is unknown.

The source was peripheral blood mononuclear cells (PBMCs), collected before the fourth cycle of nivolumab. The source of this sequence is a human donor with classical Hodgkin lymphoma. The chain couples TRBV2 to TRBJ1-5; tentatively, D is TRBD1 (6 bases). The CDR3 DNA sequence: TGTGCCAGCAGGCAGGACAGAAACAATCAGCCCCAGCATTTT. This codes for CASRQDRNNQPQHF.